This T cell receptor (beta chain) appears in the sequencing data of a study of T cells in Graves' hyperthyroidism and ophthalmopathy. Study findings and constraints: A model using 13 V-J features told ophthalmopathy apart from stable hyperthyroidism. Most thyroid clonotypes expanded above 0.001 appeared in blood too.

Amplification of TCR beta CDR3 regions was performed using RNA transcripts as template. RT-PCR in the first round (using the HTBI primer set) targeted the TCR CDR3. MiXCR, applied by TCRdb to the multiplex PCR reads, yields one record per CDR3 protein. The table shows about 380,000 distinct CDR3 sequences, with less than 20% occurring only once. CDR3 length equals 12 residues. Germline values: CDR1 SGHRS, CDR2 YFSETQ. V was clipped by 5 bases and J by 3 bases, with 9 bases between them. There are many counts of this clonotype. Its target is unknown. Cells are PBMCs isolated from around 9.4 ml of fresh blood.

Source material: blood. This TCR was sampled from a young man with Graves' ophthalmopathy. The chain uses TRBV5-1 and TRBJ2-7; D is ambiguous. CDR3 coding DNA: TGCGCCAGCAGTTCTGGCTTCTACGAGCAGTACTTC. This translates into CASSSGFYEQYF.